The clone carrying this TCR beta chain was detected ten times or more. The data are from a study of quantifying T cell responses using KT2 cells. Study background: TCR alpha and beta constant-region primers primed reverse transcription of RNA. The second PCR ran as a qPCR until a predetermined fluorescence threshold was reached.

Known numbers of the T cell clone KT2 were added to PBMC. A single-stranded UMI oligo with SP2 sequence was ligated to cDNA 3' ends. First-round PCR used three to five cycles and beta primers RC1.1 and RC1.2 covering TRBC1 and TRBC2. TCRdb reprocessed the UMI-ligation and nested PCR reads with MiXCR, giving one entry per CDR3 protein. The profile shows 25,000 to 35,000 distinct CDR3 sequences, over 9% of them singletons. The CDR3 has 17 amino acids. Germline loops: CDR1 SGHTA, CDR2 FQGNSA. V lost 0 bases to trimming and J lost 4 bases; unmatched junction nucleotides: 3. The clonotype was recovered from a human donor. The rearrangement uses TRBV7-2 and TRBJ2-1, with TRBD2 identical over 13 bases. Sequencing input: PBMCs spiked with cells of the T cell clone KT2. CDR3 coding DNA: TGTGCCAGCAGCTTAGCTATGACTAGCGGGGGGTACAATGAGCAGTTCTTC. Residues: CASSLAMTSGGYNEQFF.